The table lists the clone carrying this T cell receptor (beta chain) with many counts. This record belongs to a study of Graves' ophthalmopathy and Graves' hyperthyroidism. Donors with ophthalmopathy: moderate-to-severe activity, CAS ≥3, NOSPECS ≥4, duration under 3 months. Amplification of the TCR beta CDR3 regions used RNA transcripts (as template). RT-PCR with HTBI primers came first, then second-round multiplex PCR. TCRdb re-analysed the multiplex PCR reads in MiXCR, keeping a single row per CDR3 protein. The data contain 650,000 to 900,000 distinct CDR3 sequences, 40% of them singletons. This CDR3 comprises 12 residues. V was trimmed by 6 bases and J by 1 base, leaving 9 bases between them. Germline V gives CDR1 SQVTM, CDR2 ANQGSEA.

The sample consisted of peripheral blood. This sequence was found in an adult man with Graves' ophthalmopathy. V is TRBV29-1 and J is TRBJ1-1; D is perhaps TRBD1 (6 bases). The CDR3 DNA sequence: TGCAGCGTCGACAGGAAGAACACTGAAGCTTTCTTT. It translates to CSVDRKNTEAFF.